The entry below describes one T cell receptor beta chain. The antigen is unknown. This record belongs to a study of T cells expressing NK-cell markers. At the level of the study: The sequencing cohort of eight donors included seven HCMV-seropositive individuals and one seronegative individual. General study points: A range of about 1.0-8% of CD8+ T cells consisted of dominant NKG2C+ clonotypes in about six donors.

TCRdb reprocessed the 5' RACE reads and keeps a single row for each CDR3 protein, giving no DNA. The table lists 350,000 to 400,000 distinct CDR3 sequences. Germline V CDR1 and CDR2: MNHNS, SASEGT. The CDR3 extends over 15 amino acids. This receptor was identified in a woman aged 45-59 years in good health. The material sequenced was blood T cells: a sorted CD56 or NKG2C T cell subset, CD4+ or CD8+ T cells, or bulk PBMC T cells (not recorded which). This chain connects TRBV6-1 to TRBJ2-2; TCRdb calls TRBD1, which cannot be checked without DNA. The CDR3 reads CASRPPRTSTGELFF.